This T cell receptor delta chain was observed in a study of γδ T cells in repeated Plasmodium falciparum infection. Study background: Timepoints: baseline, immediately before selected infections, and 21 days after every infection. Study-wide results and limits: Over time and infection, Vgamma9/Vdelta2+ repertoires remained highly stable and polyclonal.

Vgamma9/Vdelta2+ and Vdelta2-negative gammadelta T cells were flow-sorted from PBMC for bulk sequencing. In this sample, this clone turned up many times. Its target is unknown. The CDR3 is 14 residues long. After removal of 6 bases from V and 5 bases from J, the junction contained 8 bases not matched to a gene. In germline, CDR1 is TSWWSYY, CDR2 QGS. TCRdb repeated clone calling on the multiplex PCR reads with CATT. The sample records approximately 60,000 delta-chain clones, over 1.5% being singletons. V gene TRDV1 combines with J gene TRDJ1; TRDD3 matches 8 bases. The sequencing input was gamma-delta T cells from blood. The sequence derives from a pool of human donors (malaria-infected and uninfected, not separated). In DNA form, the CDR3 reads TGTGCTCTTGGATGGGGGATCGGCGGGGATAAACTCATCTTT. Protein: CALGWGIGGDKLIF.